This T cell receptor (beta chain) was recovered during a study of siplizumab effects on memory and regulatory T cells. Generated by immunoSEQ multiplex PCR, the TCRdb table keeps only in-frame clones and is missing some. The table shows 99,000 or so clones, with around 93% occurring only once. To note about this clone: Its antigen remains unknown.

Overall study results and limits: Unstimulated naive T cells seemed to show more diversity than memory cells did, and they also seemed to be among the major contributors to the alloresponse. A minor share of alloreactive clones matched unstimulated subsets.

Sequences were obtained from CD4+ T cells sorted from blood. The TCR was taken from a human donor in good health.

CDR3 nucleotide sequence: TGTGCCAGCAGCGGCGGGGGACTTAGCACAGATACGCAGTATTTT. Protein product: CASSGGGLSTDTQYF. The rearrangement uses TRBV5-4 and TRBJ2-3, with 7 bases identical to TRBD2. CDR1 SGHNT and CDR2 YYREEE come from the germline V gene (reference sequence). The CDR3 extends over 15 amino acids. The V and J ends lost 4 bases and 0 bases, in that order; junction bases with no gene match: 5.